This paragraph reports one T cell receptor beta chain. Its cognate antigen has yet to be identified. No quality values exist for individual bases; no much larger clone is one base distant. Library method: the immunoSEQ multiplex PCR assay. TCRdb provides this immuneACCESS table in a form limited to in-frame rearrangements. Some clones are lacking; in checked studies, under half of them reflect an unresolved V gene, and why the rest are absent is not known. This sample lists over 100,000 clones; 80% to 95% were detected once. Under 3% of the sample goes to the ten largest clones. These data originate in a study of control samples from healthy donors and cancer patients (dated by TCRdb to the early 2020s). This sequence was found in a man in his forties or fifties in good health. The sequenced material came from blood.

DNA sequence: TGTGCCAGCAGCCAATGGACTAGTTGGGAGCAGTACTTC. It is translated as CASSQWTSWEQYF. The rearranged segments are TRBV3-1 (or the pseudogene TRBV3-2) and TRBJ2-7; TRBD2 aligns with 7 central bases. From cysteine to phenylalanine, the CDR3 is 13 amino acids long. The DNA shown is the 39-base CDR3, in frame from base 1. The germline V gene encodes CDR1 LGHDT and CDR2 YNNKEL (reference sequence). After removal of 2 bases from V and 7 bases from J, the junction retains 5 bases not matched to a gene.